This T cell receptor (beta chain) was obtained from a study of T cells in Graves' hyperthyroidism and ophthalmopathy. Study-level findings and limits: Blood also carried most thyroid clonotypes expanded above 0.001.

What was amplified from RNA transcripts were TCR beta CDR3 regions. The HTBI primer set drove a first-round RT-PCR of the TCR CDR3. TCRdb reanalysed the multiplex PCR reads using MiXCR and keeps one entry per CDR3 protein. The table shows hundreds of thousands of distinct CDR3 sequences, with about a sixth occurring only once. The ends were cut back, 6 bases at V and 3 bases at J, with 21 bases in the middle. This CDR3 contains 16 residues. Germline-derived CDR1 and CDR2 are DFQATT and SNEGSKA (reference sequence). A Clinical Activity Score of at least 3, a NOSPECS grade of at least 4 and a duration under 3 months were recorded in the ophthalmopathy patients. Regarding this clonotype: Its antigen remains unidentified.

The source material was blood. This clonotype originated in a woman aged 60-70 years with Graves' ophthalmopathy. J is TRBJ1-5 and V is TRBV20-1; D might be TRBD1 (6 bases). Here the CDR3 reads CSAEHGRDKLNQPQHF. In DNA, the CDR3 is TGCAGTGCCGAGCATGGCCGGGACAAACTCAATCAGCCCCAGCATTTT.